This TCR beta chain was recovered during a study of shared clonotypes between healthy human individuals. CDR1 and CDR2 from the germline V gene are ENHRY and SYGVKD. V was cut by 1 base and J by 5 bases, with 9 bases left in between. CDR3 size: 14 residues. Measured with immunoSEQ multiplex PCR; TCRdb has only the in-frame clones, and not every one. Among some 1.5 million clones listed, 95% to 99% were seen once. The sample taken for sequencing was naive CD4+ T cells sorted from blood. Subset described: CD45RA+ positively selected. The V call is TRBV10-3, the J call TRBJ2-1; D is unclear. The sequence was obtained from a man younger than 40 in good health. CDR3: CAISELRANNEQFF. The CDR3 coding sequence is TGTGCCATCAGTGAGTTACGGGCAAACAATGAGCAGTTCTTC.